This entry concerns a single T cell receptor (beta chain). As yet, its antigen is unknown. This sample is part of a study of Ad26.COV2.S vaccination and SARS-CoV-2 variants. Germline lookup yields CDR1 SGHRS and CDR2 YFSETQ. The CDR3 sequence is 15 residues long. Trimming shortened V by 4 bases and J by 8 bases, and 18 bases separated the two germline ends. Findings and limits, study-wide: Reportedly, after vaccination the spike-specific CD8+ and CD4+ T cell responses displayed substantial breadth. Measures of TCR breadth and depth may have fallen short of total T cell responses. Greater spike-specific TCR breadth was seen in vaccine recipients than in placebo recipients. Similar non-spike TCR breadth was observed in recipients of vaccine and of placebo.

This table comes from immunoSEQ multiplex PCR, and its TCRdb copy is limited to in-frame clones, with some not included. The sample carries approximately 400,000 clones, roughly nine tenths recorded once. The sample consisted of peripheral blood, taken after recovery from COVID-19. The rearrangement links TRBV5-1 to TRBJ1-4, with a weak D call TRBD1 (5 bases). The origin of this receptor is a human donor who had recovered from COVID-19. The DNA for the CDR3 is TGCGCCAGCAGCATTTCCGGGGGATCGGGCGAAAAACTGTTTTTT. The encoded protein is CASSISGGSGEKLFF.